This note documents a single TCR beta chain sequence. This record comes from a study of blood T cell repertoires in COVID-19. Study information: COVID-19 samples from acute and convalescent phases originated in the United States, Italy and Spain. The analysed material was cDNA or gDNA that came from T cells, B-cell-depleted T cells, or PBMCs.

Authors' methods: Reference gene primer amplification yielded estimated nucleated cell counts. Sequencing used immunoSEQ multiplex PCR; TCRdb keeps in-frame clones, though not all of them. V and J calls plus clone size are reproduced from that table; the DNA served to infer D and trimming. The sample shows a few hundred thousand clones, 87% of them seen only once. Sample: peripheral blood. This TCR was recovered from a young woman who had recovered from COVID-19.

Here the CDR3 DNA reads TGTGCCAGCACTCCGCGGTCCACTGGAGAGCAGTACTTC. This codes for CASTPRSTGEQYF. The chain employs TRBV12-3 or TRBV12-4 and TRBJ2-7, with no clear D. V was trimmed by 7 bases and J by 7 bases, leaving 17 bases between them. The length of the CDR3 is 13 residues.